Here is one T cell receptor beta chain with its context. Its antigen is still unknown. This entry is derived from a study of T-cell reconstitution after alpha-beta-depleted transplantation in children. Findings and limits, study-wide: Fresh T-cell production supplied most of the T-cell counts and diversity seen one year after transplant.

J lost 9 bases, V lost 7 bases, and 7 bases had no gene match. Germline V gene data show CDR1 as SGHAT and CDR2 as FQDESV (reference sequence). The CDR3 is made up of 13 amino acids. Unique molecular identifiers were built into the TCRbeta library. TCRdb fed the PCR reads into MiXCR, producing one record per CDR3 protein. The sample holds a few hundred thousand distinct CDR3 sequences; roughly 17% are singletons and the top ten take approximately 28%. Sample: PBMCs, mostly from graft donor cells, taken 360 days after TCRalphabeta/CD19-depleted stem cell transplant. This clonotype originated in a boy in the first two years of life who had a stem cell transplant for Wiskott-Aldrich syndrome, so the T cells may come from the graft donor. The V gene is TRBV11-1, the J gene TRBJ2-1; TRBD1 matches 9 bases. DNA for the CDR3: TGTGCCAGCATCACCACAGGGGGCAGTGAGCAGTTCTTC. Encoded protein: CASITTGGSEQFF.